The T cell receptor beta chain under discussion was sequenced for a study of blood T cell repertoires in COVID-19. Study-level background: Samples taken during acute and convalescent COVID-19 were collected in the United States, Italy and Spain. PBMCs, B-cell-depleted T cells, or T cells provided the cDNA or gDNA that made up the material.

V was clipped by 7 bases and J by 6 bases, with 16 bases between them. Germline CDR1 reads SQVTM; CDR2 reads ANQGSEA. CDR3 length: 13 amino acids. Per the study methods: Reference gene primer amplification in the assay estimated nucleated cell counts. Produced via immunoSEQ multiplex PCR; TCRdb's table is partial and in-frame only. V, J and clone size derive from that table, while D and trimming were established from the DNA sequence. The top ten hold around 3.3% of the sample, which has 200,000 to 250,000 clones, roughly 84% seen once. Sequencing was carried out using peripheral blood. The chain combines TRBV29-1 with TRBJ2-1; possibly TRBD1 for D (6 bases). This clonotype originated in a woman of 80 years or more with acute or convalescent COVID-19. CDR3 DNA: TGCAGCGGCCAACAACAGGGTATCAATGAGCAGTTCTTC. Translated, it gives CSGQQQGINEQFF.